This TCR beta chain derives from a study of TIL therapy for anti-PD-1-resistant metastatic lung cancer. Study-level findings and limits: The cohort had more treatment-naive, never-smoker and oncogene-addicted patients than typical.

The immunoSEQ assay was v3. Repertoires were generated with immunoSEQ multiplex PCR, while TCRdb's copy carries only in-frame clones and drops some. The table records about 25,000 clones, roughly two thirds of them present only once. In the case of this clone: Its antigen is currently unknown.

The time point here: pre-treatment sample, taken before nivolumab and TIL therapy. Pleural nodules or supraclavicular lymph nodes made up most of the excised metastases sampled. Trimming took off 2 bases at V and 4 bases at J, with 14 bases between the two ends. Germline V CDR1 and CDR2: SGHAT, FQNNGV. This CDR3 is built from 15 residues. This sequence was found in a person aged 25-80 years with non-small cell lung cancer. The chain combines TRBV11-2 with TRBJ1-2; unclear D gene. Sequencing used tumor tissue, obtained at baseline. The CDR3 loop reads CASSLSPLPLYGYTF. The CDR3 DNA reads TGTGCCAGCAGCTTATCTCCACTACCTCTCTATGGCTACACCTTC.